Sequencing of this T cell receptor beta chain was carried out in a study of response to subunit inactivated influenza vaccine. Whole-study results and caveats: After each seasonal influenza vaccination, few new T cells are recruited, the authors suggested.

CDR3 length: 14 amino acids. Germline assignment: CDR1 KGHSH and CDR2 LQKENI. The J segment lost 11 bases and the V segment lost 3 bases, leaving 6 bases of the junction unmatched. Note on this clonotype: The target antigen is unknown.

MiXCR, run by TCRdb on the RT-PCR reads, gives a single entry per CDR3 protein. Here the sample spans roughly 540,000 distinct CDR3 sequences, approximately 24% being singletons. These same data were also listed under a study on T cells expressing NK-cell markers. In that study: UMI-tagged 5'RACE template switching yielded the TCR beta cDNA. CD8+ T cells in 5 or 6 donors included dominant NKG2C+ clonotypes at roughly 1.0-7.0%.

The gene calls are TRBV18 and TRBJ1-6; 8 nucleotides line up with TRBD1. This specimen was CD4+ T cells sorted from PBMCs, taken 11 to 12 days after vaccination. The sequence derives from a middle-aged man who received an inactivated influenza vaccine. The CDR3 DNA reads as TGTGCCAGCTCACCCCCAGGGGGCAAGGCACCCCTCCACTTT. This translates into CASSPPGGKAPLHF.